This T cell receptor (beta chain) was captured in a study of T cell responses to AZD1222 COVID-19 vaccine. General study findings and limits: A mostly white British donor set with more females was recruited, and clonal diversity was possibly underestimated. Among vaccine-associated CD4 TCRs, coverage spanned spike, with dominance at 160-218 and 743-854. No day 14 peak samples; only post-peak repertoires were characterized. The study found Spike-specific TCR breadth and depth rose after two AZD1222 doses.

The assay was immunoSEQ multiplex PCR, and TCRdb's table has in-frame clones only and misses some. The table has under 150,000 clones, 89% seen once. On this clone: Its antigen remains unidentified.

Sequenced material: peripheral blood, taken 28 days after the second AZD1222 dose. This receptor was taken from an adult who received the AZD1222 COVID-19 vaccine.

CDR3 in amino acids: CASSQGIGGLDYGYTF. Written as DNA, the CDR3 is TGTGCCAGCAGCCAAGGAATAGGGGGGTTAGACTATGGCTACACCTTC. The chain has TRBV4-2 and TRBJ1-2; TRBD1 might be the D (6 bases). Germline-derived CDR1 and CDR2 are LGHNA and YNFKEQ. V gave up 1 base and J gave up 3 bases, with 15 bases separating them. The CDR3 sequence is 16 residues long.